These T cell receptor beta chains were read from a single sample in a study of blood T cell repertoires in COVID-19. The method was immunoSEQ multiplex PCR; TCRdb's version includes in-frame clones alone and lacks a portion of them. The sample holds about 220,000 clones, roughly 84% seen once. Sequencing input: peripheral blood. Every receptor here comes from a woman aged 60-75 years who had recovered from COVID-19. The CDR3 runs from the conserved cysteine through the conserved F or W. A D gene is named only where the DNA matches it firmly. Clone size, where shown, is once, few, many, or a class for clones that have expanded.

size | D | V | CDR3
. | . | TRBV5-4 | CASSPDRTGSGELFF
many | . | TRBV5-8 | CASSLAAARSSPLHF
. | . | TRBV5-8 | CASSLAWGPKYQETQYF
. | . | TRBV6-5 | CASSPGQNTGELFF
few | TRBD2 | TRBV7-2 | CASSLSSGVYNEQFF
. | . | TRBV7-9 | CASSLIGWGGPDTQYF
. | TRBD2 | TRBV19 | CASSPGTSGETQYF
few | . | TRBV27 | CATRQGLNQPQHF
. | . | TRBV15 | CATSRDGRQGNTIYF
. | . | TRBV11-2 | CASSLLVLSQETQYF
. | TRBD2 | TRBV5-5 | CASSQRDYEQYF
once | . | TRBV2 | CASSDGGVSNQPQHF
. | . | TRBV4-1 | CASSQDLAEETPEAFF
. | . | TRBV5-1 | CASSPGQGGTDTQYF
. | . | TRBV7-9 | CASSFLPGTGELFF
. | TRBD1 | TRBV6-1 | CASSEGSGTGSYTF
. | . | TRBV7-9 | CASSLVPGVSSYNEQFF
. | . | TRBV10-3 | CAIASRQLTIGYTF
. | TRBD1 | TRBV6-6 | CASSYDRGSTEAFF
few | TRBD2 | TRBV2 | CASRASGGAYNEQFF
. | TRBD1 | TRBV3-1/TRBV3-2 | CASSPTGGDSPLHF
. | TRBD1 | TRBV11-3 | CASSSMQRGPSYEQYF
. | . | TRBV18 | CASKTGPGGTDTQYF
once | TRBD1 | TRBV5-1 | CASSLDPRTGAFSSYNEQFF
. | . | TRBV5-4 | CASSSGVGIQYF
. | . | TRBV3-1/TRBV3-2 | CASSPRGSYNEQFF
. | . | TRBV7-9 | CASGEGSGEQFF
. | . | TRBV2 | CASSDPGETQYF
. | . | TRBV30 | CAWSRDIQETQYF
. | . | TRBV19 | CASIVGQQNTIYF
. | TRBD2 | TRBV4-1 | CASSQEAKRGGVSDTQYF
few | . | TRBV4-2 | CASSQDSRGRGGELFF
. | . | TRBV6-5 | CASSLRTDLNTEAFF
. | TRBD2 | TRBV5-6 | CASSTLAGGPTTQYF
. | . | TRBV5-8 | CASSSDRTYEQYF
. | . | TRBV20-1 | CSARGSEAFF
. | . | TRBV5-1 | CASSLGLYNEQFF
. | TRBD1 | TRBV4-1 | CASSQGSRAGGNEKLFF
. | . | TRBV2 | CASRGPGDTQYF
. | TRBD1 | TRBV5-6 | CASSSQGAINQPQHF
once | . | TRBV27 | CASGDFGTYNEQFF
few | TRBD2 | TRBV7-3 | CASSLMAGRGLASYNEQFF
. | . | TRBV18 | CASSPTAGLGAFF
. | TRBD2 | TRBV13 | CASSSSTSGGSDTQYF
. | . | TRBV11-2 | CASSLPGGSEKLFF
once | . | TRBV7-8 | CASSSGTPWDEQYF
many | TRBD2 | TRBV7-2 | CASSFSGGAYNEQFF
. | . | TRBV5-1 | CASTGQGKDTSGADTQYF